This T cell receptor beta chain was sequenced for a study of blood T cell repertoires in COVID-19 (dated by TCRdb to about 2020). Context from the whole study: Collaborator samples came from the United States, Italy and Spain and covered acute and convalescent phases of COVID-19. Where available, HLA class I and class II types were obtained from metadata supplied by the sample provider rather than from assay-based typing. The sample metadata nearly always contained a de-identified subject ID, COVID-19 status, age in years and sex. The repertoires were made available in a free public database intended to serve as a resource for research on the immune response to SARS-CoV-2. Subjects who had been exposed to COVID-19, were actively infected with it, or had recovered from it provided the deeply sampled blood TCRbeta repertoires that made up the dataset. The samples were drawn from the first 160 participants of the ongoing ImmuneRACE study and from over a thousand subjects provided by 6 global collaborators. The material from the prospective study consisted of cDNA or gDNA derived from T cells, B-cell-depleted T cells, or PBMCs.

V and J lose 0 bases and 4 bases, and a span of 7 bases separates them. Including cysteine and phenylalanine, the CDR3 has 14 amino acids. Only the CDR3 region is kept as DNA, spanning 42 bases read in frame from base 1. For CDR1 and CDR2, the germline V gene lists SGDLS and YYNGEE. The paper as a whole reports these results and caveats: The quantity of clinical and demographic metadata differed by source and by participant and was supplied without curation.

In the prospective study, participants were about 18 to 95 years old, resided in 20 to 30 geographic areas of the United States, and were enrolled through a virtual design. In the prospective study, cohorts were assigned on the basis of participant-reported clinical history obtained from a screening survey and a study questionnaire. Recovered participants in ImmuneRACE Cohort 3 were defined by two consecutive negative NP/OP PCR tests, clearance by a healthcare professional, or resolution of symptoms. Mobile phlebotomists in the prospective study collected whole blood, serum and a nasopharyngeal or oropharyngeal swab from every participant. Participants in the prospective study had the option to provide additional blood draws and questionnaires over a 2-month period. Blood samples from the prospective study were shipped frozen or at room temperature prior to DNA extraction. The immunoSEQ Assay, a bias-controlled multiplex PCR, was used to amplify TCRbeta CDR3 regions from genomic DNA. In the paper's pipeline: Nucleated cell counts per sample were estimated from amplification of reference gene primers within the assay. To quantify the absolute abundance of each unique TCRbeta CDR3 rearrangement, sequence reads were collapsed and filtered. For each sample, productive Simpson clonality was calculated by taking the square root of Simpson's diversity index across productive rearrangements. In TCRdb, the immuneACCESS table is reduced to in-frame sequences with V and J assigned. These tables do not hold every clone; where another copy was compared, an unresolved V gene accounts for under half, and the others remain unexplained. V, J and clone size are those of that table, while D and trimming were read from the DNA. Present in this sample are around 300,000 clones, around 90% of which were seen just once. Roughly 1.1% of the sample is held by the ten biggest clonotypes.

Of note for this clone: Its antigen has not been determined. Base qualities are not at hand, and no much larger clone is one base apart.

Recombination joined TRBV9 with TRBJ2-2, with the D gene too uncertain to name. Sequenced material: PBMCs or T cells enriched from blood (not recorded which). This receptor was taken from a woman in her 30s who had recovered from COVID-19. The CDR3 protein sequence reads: CASSVADITGELFF. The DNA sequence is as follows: TGTGCCAGCAGCGTAGCTGACATCACCGGGGAGCTGTTTTTT.